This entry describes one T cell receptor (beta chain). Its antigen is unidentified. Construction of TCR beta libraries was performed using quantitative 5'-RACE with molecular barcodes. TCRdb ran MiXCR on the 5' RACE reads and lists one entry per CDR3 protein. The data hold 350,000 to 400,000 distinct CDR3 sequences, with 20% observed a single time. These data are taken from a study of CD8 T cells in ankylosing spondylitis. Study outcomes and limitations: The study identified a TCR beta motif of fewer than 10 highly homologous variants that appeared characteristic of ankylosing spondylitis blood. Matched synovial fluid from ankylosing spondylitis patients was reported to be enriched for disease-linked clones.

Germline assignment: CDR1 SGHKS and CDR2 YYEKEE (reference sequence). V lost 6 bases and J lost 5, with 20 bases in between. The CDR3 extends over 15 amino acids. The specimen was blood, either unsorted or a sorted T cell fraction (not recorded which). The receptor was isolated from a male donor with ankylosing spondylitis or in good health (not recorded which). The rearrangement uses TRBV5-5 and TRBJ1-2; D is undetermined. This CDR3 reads CASTQLIGPRYGYTF. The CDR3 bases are TGTGCCAGCACCCAACTCATCGGGCCGCGGTATGGCTACACCTTC.